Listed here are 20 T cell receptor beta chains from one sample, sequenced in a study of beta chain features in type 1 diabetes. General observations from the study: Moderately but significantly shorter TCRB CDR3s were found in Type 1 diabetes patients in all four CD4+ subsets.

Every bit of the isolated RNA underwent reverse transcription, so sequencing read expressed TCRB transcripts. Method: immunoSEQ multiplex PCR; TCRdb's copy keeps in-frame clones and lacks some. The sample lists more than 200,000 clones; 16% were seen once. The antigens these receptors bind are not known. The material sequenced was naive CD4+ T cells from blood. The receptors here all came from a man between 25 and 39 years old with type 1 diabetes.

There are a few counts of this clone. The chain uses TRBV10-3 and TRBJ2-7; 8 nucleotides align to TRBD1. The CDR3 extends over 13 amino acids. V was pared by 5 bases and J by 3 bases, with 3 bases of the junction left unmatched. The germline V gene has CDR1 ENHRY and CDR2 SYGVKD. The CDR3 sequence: CAISRQGLYEQYF. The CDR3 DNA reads TGTGCCATCAGTAGACAGGGGCTCTACGAGCAGTACTTC.

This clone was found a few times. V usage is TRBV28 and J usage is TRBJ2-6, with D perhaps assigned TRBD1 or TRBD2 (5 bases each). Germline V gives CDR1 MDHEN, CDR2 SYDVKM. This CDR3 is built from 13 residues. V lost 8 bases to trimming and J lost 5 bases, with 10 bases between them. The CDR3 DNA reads TGTGCCAGCCGACCGGGACGGGCCAACGTCCTGACTTTC. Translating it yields CASRPGRANVLTF.

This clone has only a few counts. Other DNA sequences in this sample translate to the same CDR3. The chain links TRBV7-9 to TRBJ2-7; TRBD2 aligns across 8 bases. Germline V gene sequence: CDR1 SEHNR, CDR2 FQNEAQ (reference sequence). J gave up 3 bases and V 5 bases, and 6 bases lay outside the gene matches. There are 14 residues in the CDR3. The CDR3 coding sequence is TGTGCCAGCAGCCCCGGGACTAGGGGCTACGAGCAGTACTTC. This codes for CASSPGTRGYEQYF.

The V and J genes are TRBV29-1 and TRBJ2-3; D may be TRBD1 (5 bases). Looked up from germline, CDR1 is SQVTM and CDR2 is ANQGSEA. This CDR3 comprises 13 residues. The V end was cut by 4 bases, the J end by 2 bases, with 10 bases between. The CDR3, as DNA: TGCAGCGTTGGGGTGACAGCCACAGATACGCAGTATTTT. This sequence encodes CSVGVTATDTQYF.

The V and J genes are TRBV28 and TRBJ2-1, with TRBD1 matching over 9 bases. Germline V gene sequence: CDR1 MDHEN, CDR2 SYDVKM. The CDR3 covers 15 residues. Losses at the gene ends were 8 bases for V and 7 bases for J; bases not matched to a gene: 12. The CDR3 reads CASGPGTGRRNEQFF. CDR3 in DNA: TGTGCCAGCGGACCCGGGACAGGGAGAAGGAATGAGCAGTTCTTC.

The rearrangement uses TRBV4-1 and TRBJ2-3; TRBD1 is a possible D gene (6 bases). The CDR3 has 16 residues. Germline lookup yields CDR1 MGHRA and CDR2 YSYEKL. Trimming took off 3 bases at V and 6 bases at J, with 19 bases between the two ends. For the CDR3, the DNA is TGCGCCAGCAGCCAGAGAACGGGACAAGTAATGGATACGCAGTATTTT. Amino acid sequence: CASSQRTGQVMDTQYF.

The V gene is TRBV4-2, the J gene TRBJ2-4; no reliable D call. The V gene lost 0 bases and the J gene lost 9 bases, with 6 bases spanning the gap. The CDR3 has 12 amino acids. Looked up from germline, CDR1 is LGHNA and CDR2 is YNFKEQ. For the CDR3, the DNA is TGTGCCAGCAGCCAAGATTTGCGCATTCAGTACTTC. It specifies CASSQDLRIQYF.

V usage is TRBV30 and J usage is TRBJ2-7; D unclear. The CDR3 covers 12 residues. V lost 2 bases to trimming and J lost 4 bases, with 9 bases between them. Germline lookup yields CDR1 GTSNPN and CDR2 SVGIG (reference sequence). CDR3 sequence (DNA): TGTGCCTGGAGTCCATCGCTATACGAGCAGTACTTC. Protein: CAWSPSLYEQYF. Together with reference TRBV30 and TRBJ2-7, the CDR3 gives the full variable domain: SQTIHQWPATLVQPVGSPLSLECTVEGTSNPNLYWYRQAAGRGLQLLFYSVGIGQISSEVPQNLSASRPQDRQFILSSKKLLLSDSGFYLCAWSPSLYEQYFGPGTRLTVT.

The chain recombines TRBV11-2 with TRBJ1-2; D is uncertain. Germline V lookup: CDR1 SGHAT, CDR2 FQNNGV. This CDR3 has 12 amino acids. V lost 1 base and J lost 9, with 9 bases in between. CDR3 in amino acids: CASSLVVGSYTF. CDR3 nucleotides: TGTGCCAGCAGCTTAGTCGTCGGTAGCTACACCTTC.

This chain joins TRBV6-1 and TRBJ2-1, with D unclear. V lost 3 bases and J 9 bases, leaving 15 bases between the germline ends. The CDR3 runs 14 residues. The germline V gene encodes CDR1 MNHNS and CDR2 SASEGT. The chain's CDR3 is CASSDIEETSEQFF. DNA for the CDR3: TGTGCCAGCAGTGACATCGAGGAGACGAGTGAGCAGTTCTTC.

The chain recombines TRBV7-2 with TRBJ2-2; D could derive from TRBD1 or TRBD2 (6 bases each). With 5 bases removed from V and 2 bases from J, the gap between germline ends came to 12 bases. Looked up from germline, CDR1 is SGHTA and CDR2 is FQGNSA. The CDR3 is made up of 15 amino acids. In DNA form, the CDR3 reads TGTGCCAGCAGCCCGAGGGGGGCTAACACCGGGGAGCTGTTTTTT. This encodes CASSPRGANTGELFF.

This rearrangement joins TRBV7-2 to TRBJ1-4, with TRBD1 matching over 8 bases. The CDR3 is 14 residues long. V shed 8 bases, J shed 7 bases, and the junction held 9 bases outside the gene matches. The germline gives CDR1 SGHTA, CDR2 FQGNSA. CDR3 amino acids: CASAPGDRREKLFF. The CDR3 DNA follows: TGTGCCAGCGCTCCCGGGGACAGGCGTGAAAAACTGTTTTTT.

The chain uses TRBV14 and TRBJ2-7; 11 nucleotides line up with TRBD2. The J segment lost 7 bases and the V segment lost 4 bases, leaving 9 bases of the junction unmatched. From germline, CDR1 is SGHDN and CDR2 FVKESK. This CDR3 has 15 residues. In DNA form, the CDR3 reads TGTGCCAGCAGCCTGGGCCCACTAGCGGGAGTTGAGCAGTACTTC. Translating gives CASSLGPLAGVEQYF.

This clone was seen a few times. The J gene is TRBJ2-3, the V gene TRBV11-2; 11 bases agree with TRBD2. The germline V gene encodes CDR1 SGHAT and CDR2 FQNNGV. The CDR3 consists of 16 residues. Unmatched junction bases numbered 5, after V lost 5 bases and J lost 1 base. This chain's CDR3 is CASSRELAGGTDTQYF. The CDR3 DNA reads TGTGCCAGCAGCCGGGAACTAGCGGGAGGCACAGATACGCAGTATTTT.

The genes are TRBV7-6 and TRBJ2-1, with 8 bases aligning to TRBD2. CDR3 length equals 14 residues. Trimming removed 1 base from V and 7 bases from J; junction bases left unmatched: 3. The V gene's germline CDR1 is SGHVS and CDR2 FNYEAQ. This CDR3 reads CASSLVLAGNEQFF. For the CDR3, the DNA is TGTGCCAGCAGCTTAGTCTTAGCGGGGAATGAGCAGTTCTTC.

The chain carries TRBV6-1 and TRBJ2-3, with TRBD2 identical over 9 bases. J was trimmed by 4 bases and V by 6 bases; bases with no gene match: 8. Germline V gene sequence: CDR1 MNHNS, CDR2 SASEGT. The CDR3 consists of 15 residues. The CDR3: CASSRSGSGADTQYF. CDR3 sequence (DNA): TGTGCCAGCAGCCGTAGCGGGAGTGGGGCAGATACGCAGTATTTT.

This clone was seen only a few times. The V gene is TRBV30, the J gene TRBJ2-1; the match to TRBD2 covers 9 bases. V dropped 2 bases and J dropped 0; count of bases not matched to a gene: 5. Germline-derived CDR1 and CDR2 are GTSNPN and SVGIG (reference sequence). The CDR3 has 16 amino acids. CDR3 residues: CAWSPSSGSSYNEQFF. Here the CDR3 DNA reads TGTGCCTGGAGTCCGAGTAGCGGGAGCTCCTACAATGAGCAGTTCTTC.

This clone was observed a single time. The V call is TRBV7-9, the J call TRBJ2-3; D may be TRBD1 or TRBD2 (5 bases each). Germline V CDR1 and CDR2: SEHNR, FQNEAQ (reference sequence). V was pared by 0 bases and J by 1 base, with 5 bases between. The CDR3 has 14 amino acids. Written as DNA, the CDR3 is TGTGCCAGCAGCTTAGCGGGGGGCACAGATACGCAGTATTTT. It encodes CASSLAGGTDTQYF.

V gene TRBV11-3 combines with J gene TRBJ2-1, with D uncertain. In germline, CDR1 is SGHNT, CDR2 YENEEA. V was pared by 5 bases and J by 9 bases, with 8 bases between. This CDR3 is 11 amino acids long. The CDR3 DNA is TGTGCCAGCAGCCAAGCTCGTGAGCAGTTCTTC. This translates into CASSQAREQFF.

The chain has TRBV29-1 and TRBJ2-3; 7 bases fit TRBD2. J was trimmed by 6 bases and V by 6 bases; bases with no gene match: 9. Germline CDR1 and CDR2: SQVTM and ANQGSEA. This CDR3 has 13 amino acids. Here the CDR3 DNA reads TGCAGCGTGGTGACTAGCCGGAGGGATACGCAGTATTTT. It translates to CSVVTSRRDTQYF.